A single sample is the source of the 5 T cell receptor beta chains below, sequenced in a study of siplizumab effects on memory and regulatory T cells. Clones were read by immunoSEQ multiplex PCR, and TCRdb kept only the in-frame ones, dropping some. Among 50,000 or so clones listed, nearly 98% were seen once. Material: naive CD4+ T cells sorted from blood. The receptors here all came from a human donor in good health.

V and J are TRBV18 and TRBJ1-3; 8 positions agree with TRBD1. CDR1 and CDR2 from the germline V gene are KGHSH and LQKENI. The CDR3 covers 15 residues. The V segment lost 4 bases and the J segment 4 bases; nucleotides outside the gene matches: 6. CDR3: CASSLGQGTGNTIYF. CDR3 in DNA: TGTGCCAGCTCACTTGGACAGGGAACAGGAAACACCATATATTTT.

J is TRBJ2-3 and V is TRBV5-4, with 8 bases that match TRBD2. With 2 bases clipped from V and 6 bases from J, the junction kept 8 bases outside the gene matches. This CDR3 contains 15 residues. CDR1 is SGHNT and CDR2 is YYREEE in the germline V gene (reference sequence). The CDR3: CASSFYTGGPDTQYF. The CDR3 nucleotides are TGTGCCAGCAGCTTTTACACGGGAGGGCCGGATACGCAGTATTTT.

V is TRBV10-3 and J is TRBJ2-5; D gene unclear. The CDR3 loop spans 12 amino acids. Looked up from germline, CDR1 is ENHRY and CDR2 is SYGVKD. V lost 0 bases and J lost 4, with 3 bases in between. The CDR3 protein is CAISESGETQYF. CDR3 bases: TGTGCCATCAGTGAGTCGGGAGAGACCCAGTACTTC.

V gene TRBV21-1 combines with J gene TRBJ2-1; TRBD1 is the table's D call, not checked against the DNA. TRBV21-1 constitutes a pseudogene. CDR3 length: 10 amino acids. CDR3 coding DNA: TGTGCCAGCAGTCCAAATGAGCAGTTCTTC. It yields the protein CASSPNEQFF.

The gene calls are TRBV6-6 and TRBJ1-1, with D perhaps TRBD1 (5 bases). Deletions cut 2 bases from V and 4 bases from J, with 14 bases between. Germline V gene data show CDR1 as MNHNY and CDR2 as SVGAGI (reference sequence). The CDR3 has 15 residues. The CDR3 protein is CASSYGGAVGTEAFF. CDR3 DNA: TGTGCCAGCAGTTACGGTGGGGCTGTAGGCACTGAAGCTTTCTTT.